A single T cell receptor beta chain is shown here with its context. Other nucleotide sequences in the sample specify the same CDR3. The naive CD8 subset, CD45RO-negative cells positively selected for CCR7, excluded terminally differentiated effector memory CD45RA+ cells. These data are taken from a study of shared clonotypes between healthy human individuals. Assay: immunoSEQ multiplex PCR; the TCRdb copy retains only in-frame clones and omits some. This sample carries roughly 2,000,000 clones, around 93% of them seen once, and the ten largest clones take 1.5% to 2%. Trimming removed 8 bases from V and 4 bases from J, with 14 bases in between. CDR1 and CDR2 from the germline V gene are MNHEY and SMNVEV (reference sequence). CDR3 length: 13 residues.

V is TRBV27 and J is TRBJ1-2; a possible D gene is TRBD1 (6 bases). The receptor was isolated from a man aged 18-30 years in good health. Some clones in this sample may be carry-over from other donors' samples. The specimen sequenced was naive CD8+ T cells from PBMCs. CDR3 coding DNA: TGTGCCAGCCGGGGGAGAGGGGGCTATGGCTACACCTTC. Its translation: CASRGRGGYGYTF.